This TCR beta chain was sequenced in a study of CD8 T cells in ankylosing spondylitis (dated by TCRdb to about 2017). Background on the whole study: To find TCR variants linked to disease, the study profiled T cell receptor beta repertoires in ankylosing spondylitis patients and healthy donors. The full study cohort comprised some 27 ankylosing spondylitis patients and roughly 110 healthy donors. Samples of peripheral blood were taken, and for ankylosing spondylitis patients, synovial fluid was collected as well. Summary of the overall study and its limitations: Some TCR beta motif variants had previously been reported in synovial fluid and blood of reactive arthritis patients, which suggested common disease-initiation mechanisms. The disease-linked clones had a CD8+ phenotype and were found at relatively low frequencies in peripheral blood. A TCR beta motif of fewer than 10 highly homologous amino acid variants appeared characteristic of blood from ankylosing spondylitis patients. Significant enrichment of the disease-linked clones was reported in matched synovial fluid samples from ankylosing spondylitis patients.

V has 3 bases trimmed and J has 1 base trimmed; junction bases matching no gene number 13. CDR1 and CDR2 were assigned from the germline V gene as SGHVS and FQNEAQ. From the cysteine up to the phenylalanine, the CDR3 has a length of 19 residues. CDR3 DNA is the only sequence kept; it has 57 bases, read in frame from the first base. There are a few counts of this clonotype. No cognate antigen has been identified for it. Base qualities are missing; no much larger clone stands one base away. The instrument given in TCRdb is Illumina HiSeq 2500. Quantitative 5'-RACE with molecular barcodes was used to prepare TCR beta libraries. The authors processed their data as follows. A new computational method, built on a probabilistic model of VDJ rearrangement, was used to identify disease-linked TCR variants. The public reads were run again by TCRdb, first through fastp at Q25 and then through MiXCR, and only productive beta chains were kept. Rows with one shared CDR3 protein collapse into an entry with the most common genes and DNA. The V and J calls follow TCRdb's processing rather than the paper's. Here the sample has just under 550,000 distinct CDR3 sequences; approximately 12% occur a single time. The top ten clonotypes cover under 7.5% of the sample.

The chain joins TRBV7-8 to TRBJ2-1; a stretch of 9 junction bases matches TRBD2. The origin of this receptor is a male donor with ankylosing spondylitis. Sequenced material: blood, either unsorted or a sorted T cell fraction (not recorded which). The DNA sequence follows: TGTGCCAGCAGCTTGCCGACTAGCGGTTCCGGTGGGTCCTACAATGAGCAGTTCTTC. This is translated as CASSLPTSGSGGSYNEQFF.